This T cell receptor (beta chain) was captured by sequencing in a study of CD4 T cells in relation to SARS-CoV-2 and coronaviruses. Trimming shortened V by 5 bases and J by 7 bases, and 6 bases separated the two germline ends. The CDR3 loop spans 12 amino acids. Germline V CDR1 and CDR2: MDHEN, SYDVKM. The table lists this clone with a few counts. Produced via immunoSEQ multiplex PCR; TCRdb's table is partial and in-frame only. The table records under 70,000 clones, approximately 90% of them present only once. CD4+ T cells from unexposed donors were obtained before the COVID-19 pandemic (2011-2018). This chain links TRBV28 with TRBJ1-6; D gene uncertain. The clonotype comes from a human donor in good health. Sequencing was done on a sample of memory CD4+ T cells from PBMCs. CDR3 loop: CASSEVNSPLHF. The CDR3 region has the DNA TGTGCCAGCAGTGAAGTAAATTCACCCCTCCACTTT.